This TCR beta chain is drawn from a study of T cell responses to AZD1222 COVID-19 vaccine. Overall study results and limits: Repertoire collection took place solely once the T cell response had peaked. Spike-specific TCR breadth and depth grew following two AZD1222 doses.

V shed 1 base and J 0 bases; nucleotides not matched to a gene: 5. Germline V gene sequence: CDR1 SGHRS, CDR2 YFSETQ. The CDR3 length is 16 residues. Data came from immunoSEQ multiplex PCR; TCRdb stores just in-frame clones and leaves some out. This sample carries roughly 120,000 clones, roughly 88% of them seen once, and the ten largest clones take about a tenth. Concerning this clone itself: What it binds is unknown.

The genes are TRBV5-1 and TRBJ1-1; 8 bases fit TRBD1. The source is an adult in good health. Specimen: peripheral blood, collected on day 0 of AZD1222 vaccination. The CDR3 DNA reads TGCGCCAGCAGCTTGACAGGGGGGTACATGAACACTGAAGCTTTCTTT. As protein: CASSLTGGYMNTEAFF.